These T cell receptor beta chains were read from a single sample in a study of T-cell memory formation after mild COVID-19. TCRdb re-called the 5' RACE reads through MiXCR, storing one row per CDR3 protein. The data show about 350,000 distinct CDR3 sequences, 12% to 15% seen once. The sequenced sample was PBMCs or a T cell subset sorted from them (not recorded which). Receptors originate from a man aged 18 to 29 who had mild COVID-19 (a few samples of this study predate the infection). Cell type and time point are not known. CDR3s include the opening cysteine and the closing phenylalanine or tryptophan. A D gene is named only where the DNA matches it firmly. For some rows the clone size is stated as once, few or many, or as a class when expanded; others skip it.

D gene	V gene	J gene	clone size	CDR3 protein	CDR3 DNA
TRBD1	TRBV24-1	TRBJ2-3	-	CATSDSRTGPDTQYF	TGTGCCACCAGTGATTCCAGGACAGGGCCAGATACGCAGTATTTT
TRBD1	TRBV7-2	TRBJ1-1	few	CASSFVTGGSAFF	TGTGCCAGCAGCTTCGTGACAGGGGGTTCAGCTTTCTTT
-	TRBV29-1	TRBJ2-7	-	CSVRAPLGGEQYF	TGCAGCGTCCGGGCTCCGCTGGGGGGCGAGCAGTACTTC
-	TRBV5-4	TRBJ1-4	many	CASSSGQNNEKLFF	TGTGCCAGCAGCTCGGGACAAAATAATGAAAAACTGTTTTTT
TRBD2	TRBV20-1	TRBJ2-1	few	CSASRTSGGSNEQFF	TGCAGTGCTTCCCGGACTAGCGGGGGGAGTAATGAGCAGTTCTTC
-	TRBV4-2	TRBJ1-2	-	CASSQDKFYGYTF	TGTGCCAGCAGCCAAGATAAATTCTATGGCTACACCTTC
TRBD1	TRBV20-1	TRBJ2-7	-	CSARDHRGTGYEQYF	TGCAGTGCTAGAGATCACAGGGGGACGGGGTACGAGCAGTACTTC
-	TRBV11-2	TRBJ2-2	many	CASSLWGANTGELFF	TGTGCCAGCAGCTTGTGGGGGGCTAACACCGGGGAGCTGTTTTTT
TRBD1	TRBV4-3	TRBJ2-3	-	CASSQDKRTGADTQYF	TGCGCCAGCAGCCAAGATAAACGGACAGGGGCAGATACGCAGTATTTT
TRBD2	TRBV10-3	TRBJ2-1	-	CAIRPQAGGDEQFF	TGTGCCATCCGACCCCAAGCGGGGGGGGATGAGCAGTTCTTC
TRBD1	TRBV5-1	TRBJ2-6	-	CASSPSRDRSGANVLTF	TGCGCCAGCAGCCCGTCCCGGGACAGGTCTGGGGCCAACGTCCTGACTTTC
-	TRBV5-1	TRBJ2-1	-	CASSPRGRSSYNEQFF	TGCGCCAGCAGCCCACGAGGTCGCAGCTCCTACAATGAGCAGTTCTTC
-	TRBV10-3	TRBJ1-6	-	CAISESGSSPLHF	TGTGCCATCAGTGAGTCAGGGTCTTCACCCCTCCACTTT
TRBD1	TRBV9	TRBJ1-2	-	CASSADRAYGYTF	TGTGCCAGCAGCGCCGACAGGGCCTATGGCTACACCTTC
TRBD1	TRBV7-8	TRBJ2-5	few	CASSLGQPQGATGGTQYF	TGTGCCAGCAGCTTAGGACAACCACAGGGGGCAACAGGAGGGACCCAGTACTTC
TRBD1	TRBV5-1	TRBJ2-3	many	CASRGLDSTDTQYF	TGCGCCTCTAGGGGGCTCGATAGCACAGATACGCAGTATTTT
-	TRBV7-9	TRBJ2-3	many	CASSLAKTSTDTQYF	TGTGCCAGCAGCTTGGCCAAAACTAGCACAGATACGCAGTATTTT
-	TRBV5-1	TRBJ1-1	-	CASSLTRTDLNTEAFF	TGCGCCAGCAGCTTAACACGGACGGATTTGAACACTGAAGCTTTCTTT
-	TRBV24-1	TRBJ2-5	few	CATSDPPLRTQYF	TGTGCCACCAGTGACCCACCGCTCAGGACCCAGTACTTC
-	TRBV24-1	TRBJ1-3	few	CATSDPSAGNTIYF	TGTGCCACCAGTGACCCATCAGCTGGAAACACCATATATTTT
-	TRBV6-5	TRBJ2-3	many	CASSYTGRTDTQYF	TGTGCCAGCAGTTACACAGGACGCACAGATACGCAGTATTTT
-	TRBV18	TRBJ2-3	few	CASSPPGGPDTQYF	TGTGCCAGCTCACCACCGGGGGGACCAGATACGCAGTATTTT